Listed here are 30 T cell receptor beta chains from one sample, sequenced in a study of OX40 agonist ivuxolimab in advanced cancers. Sequencing was performed with immunoSEQ multiplex PCR; in TCRdb, only in-frame clones are kept and a portion is missing. The repertoire includes some 86,000 clones, about 90% of them detected once, and roughly 8.7% sits in the top ten. The source material was CD4+ or CD8+ T cells sorted from blood, sampled in a trial of the OX40 agonist ivuxolimab. The source is an adult with an advanced solid tumor such as melanoma, head and neck, liver or kidney cancer.

The chain uses TRBV4-1 and TRBJ2-3; TRBD1 might be the D (6 bases). This CDR3 has 15 amino acids. Trimming cost V 2 bases and J 7 bases, with 16 bases left between them. Germline values: CDR1 MGHRA, CDR2 YSYEKL. The CDR3 protein is CASSQPVQGKYTQYF. The CDR3 bases are TGCGCCAGCAGCCAACCGGTGCAGGGGAAATATACGCAGTATTTT.

The V call is TRBV19, the J call TRBJ2-7; D gene unclear. The V gene's germline CDR1 is LNHDA and CDR2 SQIVND (reference sequence). V lost 3 bases and J lost 3, with 9 bases in between. The CDR3 loop spans 13 amino acids. For the CDR3, the DNA is TGTGCCAGTAGTATCGGACCGGACTACGAGCAGTACTTC. Translated, it gives CASSIGPDYEQYF.

This sequence joins TRBV27 and TRBJ1-5, with a tentative D call TRBD1 (5 bases). Trimming removed 0 bases at V and 0 bases at J, with 9 bases between. The CDR3 is made up of 16 amino acids. The V gene's germline CDR1 is MNHEY and CDR2 SMNVEV (reference sequence). The CDR3 DNA follows: TGTGCCAGCAGTTTATCGGGGGGAAATAGCAATCAGCCCCAGCATTTT. It codes for CASSLSGGNSNQPQHF.

This chain links TRBV4-2 with TRBJ2-4; tentative D call: TRBD1 (5 bases). CDR1 LGHNA and CDR2 YNFKEQ come from the germline V gene. This CDR3 spans 17 amino acids. Deletions cut 0 bases from V and 3 bases from J, with 15 bases between. The DNA of the CDR3 is TGTGCCAGCAGCCAAGATTGGAGCATTAGGGGCAAAAACATTCAGTACTTC. Translating it yields CASSQDWSIRGKNIQYF.

CDR3: CASSQEVGEQGGYGYTF. CDR3 nucleotide sequence: TGTGCCAGCAGCCAAGAAGTGGGAGAACAGGGCGGCTATGGCTACACCTTC. The chain has TRBV14 and TRBJ1-2; D is perhaps TRBD1 (6 bases). Trimming removed 0 bases at V and 4 bases at J, with 18 bases between. Per the germline V gene, CDR1 is SGHDN and CDR2 is FVKESK. The CDR3 runs 17 residues.

The chain couples TRBV4-1 to TRBJ2-7; 11 nucleotides line up with TRBD2. Germline V CDR1 and CDR2: MGHRA, YSYEKL. This CDR3 spans 16 amino acids. With V trimmed by 4 bases and J by 1 base, 6 bases remained unmatched. The CDR3 DNA follows: TGCGCCAGCAGCCTATCTGGGACTAGCGGATCCTACGAGCAGTACTTC. Protein: CASSLSGTSGSYEQYF.

J is TRBJ2-5 and V is TRBV7-8, with TRBD2 matching 7 bases. The J call could be wrong; TRBJ2-7 is a better fit for the DNA end. This CDR3 contains 15 residues. Germline CDR1 SGHVS, CDR2 FQNEAQ. The CDR3 region has the DNA TGTGCCAGCAGCTCTACCCGGACTAGAGACTACGAGCAGTACTTC. It translates to CASSSTRTRDYEQYF.

V usage is TRBV5-1 and J usage is TRBJ1-2; D is unclear. V was cut by 0 bases and J by 4 bases, with 16 bases left in between. CDR1 and CDR2 from the germline V gene are SGHRS and YFSETQ. The CDR3 totals 16 residues. In DNA form, the CDR3 reads TGCGCCAGCAGCTTGGATTACGGCGCGAGGGCCTATGGCTACACCTTC. Translation: CASSLDYGARAYGYTF.

The genes are TRBV29-1 and TRBJ1-1, with TRBD1 matching over 9 bases. J was trimmed by 4 bases and V by 7 bases; bases with no gene match: 7. The V gene's germline CDR1 is SQVTM and CDR2 ANQGSEA. The CDR3 runs 13 residues. DNA for the CDR3: TGCAGCGGATCGGGACAGGGAAGCACTGAAGCTTTCTTT. Encoded protein: CSGSGQGSTEAFF.

The chain joins TRBV28 to TRBJ2-7, with a tentative D call TRBD1 (5 bases). V was shortened by 4 bases and J by 2 bases, with 9 bases between the two germline ends. Per the germline V gene, CDR1 is MDHEN and CDR2 is SYDVKM. The CDR3 length is 13 residues. The CDR3 bases are TGTGCCAGCAGTTCAACAGGTACCTACGAGCAGTACTTC. Residues: CASSSTGTYEQYF.

This chain uses TRBV28 with TRBJ2-5; D might be TRBD2 (5 bases). The CDR3 has 12 residues. Germline V CDR1 and CDR2: MDHEN, SYDVKM. V was clipped by 8 bases and J by 5 bases, with 12 bases between them. The CDR3 region is CASRLAGETQYF. CDR3 nucleotide sequence: TGTGCCAGCCGTCTAGCCGGGGAGACCCAGTACTTC.

The V and J genes are TRBV4-1 and TRBJ2-7, with D unclear. The ends were cut back, 0 bases at V and 1 base at J, with 13 bases in the middle. The CDR3 sequence is 16 residues long. Germline CDR1 MGHRA, CDR2 YSYEKL. CDR3 amino acids: CASSQDLSGLSYEQYF. DNA of the CDR3: TGCGCCAGCAGCCAAGATCTCTCGGGCCTATCCTACGAGCAGTACTTC.

A few counts support this clone. The chain uses TRBV6-1 and TRBJ1-2; 7 bases agree with TRBD1. The trim removed 2 bases at V and 7 bases at J, leaving 4 bases unmatched. The CDR3 is 13 amino acids. Germline V lookup: CDR1 MNHNS, CDR2 SASEGT. CDR3 nucleotides: TGTGCCAGCAGTGAACAGGGGGACGGTGGCTACACCTTC. This translates into CASSEQGDGGYTF.

This clone was counted once. The chain combines TRBV5-1 with TRBJ1-4; D may be TRBD1 (6 bases). There are 15 residues in the CDR3. CDR1 SGHRS and CDR2 YFSETQ come from the germline V gene. V shed 0 bases and J shed 3 bases, with 9 bases lying between them. The CDR3 is CASSLETGPNEKLFF. CDR3 bases: TGCGCCAGCAGCTTGGAGACAGGACCTAATGAAAAACTGTTTTTT.

V gene TRBV4-1 combines with J gene TRBJ1-3, with D possibly being TRBD1 (5 bases). The V end lost 0 bases, the J end lost 2 bases, and 8 bases lay between the germline ends. Germline V gene data show CDR1 as MGHRA and CDR2 as YSYEKL. This CDR3 is built from 15 residues. This chain's CDR3 is CASSQESGAGNTIYF. CDR3 DNA sequence: TGCGCCAGCAGCCAAGAATCGGGGGCTGGAAACACCATATATTTT.

J is TRBJ1-4 and V is TRBV11-2, with D possibly TRBD1 on 5 matching bases. V gave up 2 bases and J gave up 4 bases, with 11 bases separating them. From germline, CDR1 is SGHAT and CDR2 FQNNGV. The CDR3 is 15 residues long. In DNA, the CDR3 is TGTGCCAGCAGCTTAAGGCAGGGCCGTAATGAAAAACTGTTTTTT. This gives the protein CASSLRQGRNEKLFF.

This sequence joins TRBV19 and TRBJ2-2, with 11 bases that match TRBD1. Trimming at V came to 4 bases and at J to 5 bases, leaving 6 bases not matched to a gene. Germline CDR1 reads LNHDA; CDR2 reads SQIVND (reference sequence). This CDR3 comprises 16 residues. Here the CDR3 DNA reads TGTGCCAGTAGTACGGGGACAGGGGGTACGACCGGGGAGCTGTTTTTT. Its translation: CASSTGTGGTTGELFF. The full variable domain, rest sourced from reference TRBV19 and TRBJ2-2, is DGGITQSPKYLFRKEGQNVTLSCEQNLNHDAMYWYRQDPGQGLRLIYYSQIVNDFQKGDIAEGYSVSREKKESFPLTVTSAQKNPTAFYLCASSTGTGGTTGELFFGEGSRLTVL.

The chain carries TRBV30 and TRBJ2-7, with D perhaps TRBD2 (6 bases). The germline V and J ends were trimmed by 4 bases and 6 bases, with 10 bases remaining between them. The CDR3 totals 11 residues. CDR1 and CDR2 (germline): GTSNPN, SVGIG (reference sequence). The CDR3 protein is CAWKEGIEQYF. In DNA, the CDR3 is TGTGCCTGGAAGGAGGGAATCGAGCAGTACTTC.

This chain connects TRBV7-2 to TRBJ2-7; D remains ambiguous. This CDR3 region has 12 residues. With 1 base removed from V and 6 bases from J, the gap between germline ends came to 7 bases. The germline V gene has CDR1 SGHTA and CDR2 FQGNSA. The CDR3 DNA reads as TGTGCCAGCAGCTTAGATTGGAGCGAGCAGTACTTC. Protein: CASSLDWSEQYF.

The rearrangement links TRBV7-2 to TRBJ2-7, with a tentative D call TRBD2 (5 bases). V was clipped by 0 bases and J by 4 bases, with 7 bases between them. Germline V gene sequence: CDR1 SGHTA, CDR2 FQGNSA. The CDR3 loop spans 13 amino acids. CDR3 sequence (DNA): TGTGCCAGCAGCTTAGCCCGGGGATACGAGCAGTACTTC. It encodes CASSLARGYEQYF.

The chain carries TRBV4-1 and TRBJ2-5, with 9 bases aligning to TRBD1. This CDR3 region has 13 residues. Looked up from germline, CDR1 is MGHRA and CDR2 is YSYEKL. With V trimmed by 4 bases and J by 6 bases, 3 bases remained unmatched. The CDR3 DNA reads as TGCGCCAGCAGCCTGACAGGGGGGAAGACCCAGTACTTC. Its protein is CASSLTGGKTQYF.

The chain uses TRBV7-9 and TRBJ2-7; TRBD2 matches at 15 bases. Germline V gene data show CDR1 as SEHNR and CDR2 as FQNEAQ (reference sequence). The CDR3 sequence is 16 residues long. Trimming at V came to 5 bases and at J to 4 bases, leaving 6 bases not matched to a gene. CDR3 in amino acids: CASSPGLAGGRYEQYF. The CDR3 nucleotides are TGTGCCAGCAGCCCGGGACTAGCGGGAGGAAGGTACGAGCAGTACTTC.

This chain links TRBV7-3 with TRBJ2-3; 8 bases match TRBD2. Germline loops: CDR1 SGHTA, CDR2 FQGTGA. The length of the CDR3 is 14 residues. The ends lost 5 bases at V and 1 base at J; junction bases unmatched: 2. DNA for the CDR3: TGTGCCAGCAGCCCAGCGGGAGGCACAGATACGCAGTATTTT. This encodes CASSPAGGTDTQYF.

The genes are TRBV13 and TRBJ2-1, with D hard to call. CDR1 is PRHDT, CDR2 FYEKMQ, per germline (reference sequence). V lost 3 bases and J 5 bases, leaving 8 bases between the germline ends. The CDR3 contains 13 residues. The CDR3 region is CASSFTRNNEQFF. In nucleotides, the CDR3 is TGTGCCAGCAGCTTTACTCGGAACAATGAGCAGTTCTTC. Drawing the rest from reference TRBV13 and TRBJ2-1, the complete variable domain is AAGVIQSPRHLIKEKRETATLKCYPIPRHDTVYWYQQGPGQDPQFLISFYEKMQSDKGSIPDRFSAQQFSDYHSELNMSSLELGDSALYFCASSFTRNNEQFFGPGTRLTVL.

The chain has TRBV29-1 and TRBJ2-1; 9 bases line up with TRBD1. Looked up from germline, CDR1 is SQVTM and CDR2 is ANQGSEA. CDR3 length: 15 residues. Trimming took 3 bases from V and 7 from J; bases not matched to a gene: 10. The CDR3 loop is CSVDSGQGLANEQFF. Written as DNA, the CDR3 is TGCAGCGTTGACTCAGGACAGGGGTTAGCGAATGAGCAGTTCTTC.

J is TRBJ2-7 and V is TRBV29-1, with 9 bases identical to TRBD2. The germline CDR1 and CDR2 sequences are SQVTM and ANQGSEA. The V gene end was trimmed by 5 bases and the J gene end by 6 bases; junction bases not matched to a gene: 11. The length of the CDR3 is 14 residues. CDR3 DNA: TGCAGCGTTCTGGTAGCGGGAGCAATTGGCGAGCAGTACTTC. It is translated as CSVLVAGAIGEQYF.

This clone was recorded once. The chain employs TRBV5-4 and TRBJ2-1; TRBD2 agrees at 8 bases. This CDR3 contains 16 residues. Germline assignment: CDR1 SGHNT and CDR2 YYREEE (reference sequence). Losses at the gene ends were 0 bases for V and 2 bases for J; bases not matched to a gene: 4. CDR3 nucleotide sequence: TGTGCCAGCAGCTTGGGGATTAGCGGGGCCTACAATGAGCAGTTCTTC. As protein: CASSLGISGAYNEQFF.

The genes are TRBV27 and TRBJ1-1; no reliable D call. Germline V CDR1 and CDR2: MNHEY, SMNVEV (reference sequence). The CDR3 is 11 residues long. V lost 7 bases and J lost 4, with 7 bases in between. The CDR3 is CASTRGTEAFF. As DNA, the CDR3 is TGTGCCAGCACCCGAGGCACTGAAGCTTTCTTT.

V is TRBV7-2 and J is TRBJ2-7; D possibly uses TRBD1 or TRBD2 (5 bases each). The ends were cut back, 1 base at V and 3 bases at J, with 13 bases in the middle. This CDR3 has 15 amino acids. CDR1 is SGHTA, CDR2 FQGNSA, per germline. CDR3 residues: CASSLVVGVYYEQYF. Here the CDR3 DNA reads TGTGCCAGCAGCTTAGTTGTGGGGGTCTACTACGAGCAGTACTTC.

The gene calls are TRBV19 and TRBJ2-1; 9 bases map to TRBD1. Germline CDR1 is LNHDA and CDR2 is SQIVND (reference sequence). The CDR3 sequence is 13 residues long. The J segment lost 8 bases and the V segment lost 6 bases, leaving 5 bases of the junction unmatched. In nucleotides, the CDR3 is TGTGCCAGTAGGTACAGGGGGCGCGATGAGCAGTTCTTC. Its protein product is CASRYRGRDEQFF. Supplemented by reference TRBV19 and TRBJ2-1, the full variable domain reads DGGITQSPKYLFRKEGQNVTLSCEQNLNHDAMYWYRQDPGQGLRLIYYSQIVNDFQKGDIAEGYSVSREKKESFPLTVTSAQKNPTAFYLCASRYRGRDEQFFGPGTRLTVL.